One and the same sample provided the 31 T cell receptor beta chains below, sequenced in a study of T-cell reconstitution after alpha-beta-depleted transplantation in children. Construction of the TCRbeta library involved unique molecular identifiers. Using its own MiXCR run on the PCR reads, TCRdb lists one record per CDR3 protein. This table has some 460,000 distinct CDR3 sequences, roughly 15% appearing once. The specimen comprised PBMCs, mostly from graft donor cells, sampled 360 days after TCRalphabeta/CD19-depleted stem cell transplant. The receptors shown here come from a boy in the first two years of life who had a stem cell transplant for Wiskott-Aldrich syndrome, so the T cells may come from the graft donor.

J is TRBJ2-3 and V is TRBV6-5; D might be TRBD2 (5 bases). The germline CDR1 and CDR2 sequences are MNHEY and SVGAGI. V lost 2 bases and J lost 2, with 8 bases in between. The CDR3 has 14 amino acids. For the CDR3, the DNA is TGTGCCAGCAGTTACCGACTACTCACAGATACGCAGTATTTT. Translation: CASSYRLLTDTQYF.

The rearrangement uses TRBV5-1 and TRBJ2-6, with 7 nucleotides matching TRBD1. Germline CDR1 reads SGHRS; CDR2 reads YFSETQ. There are 18 residues in the CDR3. The J segment lost 0 bases and the V segment lost 4 bases, leaving 10 bases of the junction unmatched. DNA of the CDR3: TGCGCCAGCAGCCTTGACAGGGTCGGACGCTCTGGGGCCAACGTCCTGACTTTC. Translation: CASSLDRVGRSGANVLTF.

In its sample, this clonotype was seen a few times. The chain combines TRBV7-2 with TRBJ2-5, with 10 nucleotides matching TRBD2. J was trimmed by 1 base and V by 1 base; bases with no gene match: 3. The CDR3 consists of 16 residues. Germline V gene sequence: CDR1 SGHTA, CDR2 FQGNSA. The CDR3 DNA reads as TGTGCCAGCAGCTTAGTAGCGGGGGGACCCCAAGAGACCCAGTACTTC. Translated, it gives CASSLVAGGPQETQYF. The variable domain in full, completed from reference TRBV7-2 and TRBJ2-5, reads GAGVSQSPSNKVTEKGKDVELRCDPISGHTALYWYRQSLGQGLEFLIYFQGNSAPDKSGLPSDRFSAERTGGSVSTLTIQRTQQEDSAVYLCASSLVAGGPQETQYFGPGTRLLVL.

Many counts were recorded for this clonotype. The J gene is TRBJ1-6, the V gene TRBV7-2, with a weak D call TRBD1 (5 bases). V was clipped by 1 base and J by 1 base, with 8 bases between them. Looked up from germline, CDR1 is SGHTA and CDR2 is FQGNSA. The CDR3 runs to 16 residues. DNA for the CDR3: TGTGCCAGCAGCTTAGTGGGGGTTTCCTATAATTCACCCCTCCACTTT. This sequence encodes CASSLVGVSYNSPLHF.

This sequence joins TRBV7-9 and TRBJ2-2; 7 bases fit TRBD1. Trimming at V came to 0 bases and at J to 4 bases, leaving 5 bases not matched to a gene. This CDR3 has 16 residues. Germline V gene data show CDR1 as SEHNR and CDR2 as FQNEAQ (reference sequence). Written as DNA, the CDR3 is TGTGCCAGCAGCTTAGCCCCCAGGGACAGCACCGGGGAGCTGTTTTTT. Translating it yields CASSLAPRDSTGELFF. Using reference TRBV7-9 and TRBJ2-2 for the parts outside the CDR3, the full variable domain is DTGVSQNPRHKITKRGQNVTFRCDPISEHNRLYWYRQTLGQGPEFLTYFQNEAQLEKSRLLSDRFSAERPKGSFSTLEIQRTEQGDSAMYLCASSLAPRDSTGELFFGEGSRLTVL.

V usage is TRBV25-1 and J usage is TRBJ2-3, with 11 bases matching TRBD2. After removal of 7 bases from V and 6 bases from J, the junction contained 9 bases not matched to a gene. This CDR3 has 15 amino acids. Germline V gene sequence: CDR1 MGHDK, CDR2 SYGVNS. CDR3 protein: CASTQGPSGGDTQYF. CDR3 nucleotides: TGTGCCAGCACGCAGGGCCCTAGCGGGGGGGATACGCAGTATTTT.

The sample holds a few counts of this clonotype. The gene calls are TRBV7-6 and TRBJ2-7; D remains unclear. The germline V and J ends were trimmed by 4 bases and 2 bases, with 18 bases remaining between them. This CDR3 spans 16 amino acids. Per the germline V gene, CDR1 is SGHVS and CDR2 is FNYEAQ. CDR3 sequence (DNA): TGTGCCAGCAGCTATAGCCAAGGGTCTCCTACCTACGAGCAGTACTTC. Its translation is CASSYSQGSPTYEQYF. Full variable domain (remainder filled in from reference TRBV7-6 and TRBJ2-7): GAGVSQSPRYKVTKRGQDVALRCDPISGHVSLYWYRQALGQGPEFLTYFNYEAQQDKSGLPNDRFSAERPEGSISTLTIQRTEQRDSAMYRCASSYSQGSPTYEQYFGPGTRLTVT.

The chain links TRBV3-1 to TRBJ2-7; 7 bases align to TRBD1. The germline CDR1 and CDR2 sequences are LGHDT and YNNKEL (reference sequence). The CDR3 has 13 residues. Unmatched junction bases numbered 2, after V lost 3 bases and J lost 3 bases. The CDR3 bases are TGTGCCAGCAGCCATAACAGGGGCTACGAGCAGTACTTC. It specifies CASSHNRGYEQYF.

This clonotype turned up a few times. This sequence joins TRBV9 and TRBJ2-2; D may be TRBD2 (7 bases). The CDR3 length is 17 residues. Trimming took 4 bases from V and 5 from J, leaving 21 bases between them. Per germline, CDR1 SGDLS and CDR2 YYNGEE. The CDR3 region has the DNA TGTGCCAGCAGCTCCCCGAGGGGGGGGGCCTTGACCGGGGAGCTGTTTTTT. It is translated as CASSSPRGGALTGELFF.

This clonotype was detected a few times. J is TRBJ2-3 and V is TRBV3-1; 7 bases fit TRBD1. Unmatched junction bases numbered 1, after V lost 1 base and J lost 6 bases. Germline V gene data show CDR1 as LGHDT and CDR2 as YNNKEL (reference sequence). This CDR3 comprises 13 residues. The CDR3, as DNA: TGTGCCAGCAGCCAAGTCAGGGGGGATACGCAGTATTTT. This codes for CASSQVRGDTQYF.

V gene TRBV12-3 or TRBV12-4 combines with J gene TRBJ2-3; 7 bases are shared with TRBD1. CDR3 length: 15 amino acids. The V segment lost 3 bases and the J segment 6 bases; nucleotides outside the gene matches: 9. In nucleotides, the CDR3 is TGTGCCAGCAGTTTCTATCAAACAGGGGCCGATACGCAGTATTTT. Protein: CASSFYQTGADTQYF.

This clonotype came up a few times. The chain is built from TRBV5-1 and TRBJ1-3; D gene unclear. Germline loops: CDR1 SGHRS, CDR2 YFSETQ. The CDR3 contains 15 residues. Trimming removed 5 bases from V and 0 bases from J, with 12 bases in between. The CDR3 DNA sequence: TGCGCCAGCAGAATTGCCCCACTCTCTGGAAACACCATATATTTT. Amino acid sequence: CASRIAPLSGNTIYF. Variable domain in full (rest from reference TRBV5-1 and TRBJ1-3): KAGVTQTPRYLIKTRGQQVTLSCSPISGHRSVSWYQQTPGQGLQFLFEYFSETQRNKGNFPGRFSGRQFSNSRSEMNVSTLELGDSALYLCASRIAPLSGNTIYFGEGSWLTVV.

This clonotype was detected a few times. The V call is TRBV29-1, the J call TRBJ2-1, with 8 bases identical to TRBD1. This CDR3 contains 15 residues. After removal of 6 bases from V and 9 bases from J, the junction contained 16 bases not matched to a gene. CDR1 is SQVTM, CDR2 ANQGSEA, per germline. CDR3 bases: TGCAGCGTCGCTAAAGACAGGGGATTTTTGGGTGAGCAGTTCTTC. Translating it yields CSVAKDRGFLGEQFF.

The rearrangement links TRBV7-2 to TRBJ2-5, with 14 bases that match TRBD2. The CDR3 extends over 15 amino acids. Germline V gene lookup returns CDR1 SGHTA and CDR2 FQGNSA. Unmatched junction bases numbered 7, after V lost 4 bases and J lost 9 bases. The CDR3 sequence is CASSSPGLAGVAQYF. CDR3 in DNA: TGTGCCAGCAGCTCGCCGGGACTAGCGGGAGTTGCCCAGTACTTC.

A remark on this clonotype: A much larger clonotype is one base distant, so this may be a read error. The rearrangement joins TRBV5-1 to TRBJ2-1, with D perhaps TRBD1 or TRBD2 (5 bases each). Trimming left V 4 bases short and J 0 bases short, with 20 bases between. The CDR3 is made up of 18 amino acids. Germline lookup yields CDR1 SGHRS and CDR2 YFSETQ. In DNA, the CDR3 is TGCGCCAGCAGCAAATCCCTCGGGGCCGGGCTCTCCTACAATGAGCAGTTCTTC. This encodes CASSKSLGAGLSYNEQFF.

The rearrangement links TRBV12-3 or TRBV12-4 to TRBJ2-1; D uncertain. Trimming shortened V by 2 bases and J by 7 bases, and 12 bases separated the two germline ends. The CDR3 extends over 14 amino acids. The CDR3 region is CASSLTHTLNEQFF. CDR3 nucleotides: TGTGCCAGCAGTTTAACACATACCCTTAATGAGCAGTTCTTC.

This clonotype was seen a handful of times. The chain employs TRBV4-3 and TRBJ2-5; TRBD1 matches 10 bases. V lost 3 bases and J lost 3; bases outside the gene matches: 1. Germline V gene lookup returns CDR1 LGHNA and CDR2 YSLEER. The CDR3 extends over 14 amino acids. As DNA, the CDR3 is TGCGCCAGCAGCCAGACAGGGGGCAAAGAGACCCAGTACTTC. Protein sequence: CASSQTGGKETQYF.

Only a few counts were recorded for this clonotype. The CDR3 loop is CASSPTPGGQYF. CDR3 DNA: TGTGCCAGCAGTCCTACCCCGGGAGGGCAGTACTTC. V gene TRBV6-6 combines with J gene TRBJ2-7; 7 bases are a match to TRBD2. CDR1 MNHNY and CDR2 SVGAGI come from the germline V gene (reference sequence). V gave up 5 bases and J gave up 9 bases; unmatched junction bases: 7. The CDR3 spans 12 residues.

The table lists this clonotype with many counts. V gene TRBV20-1 combines with J gene TRBJ2-5; no clear D. Germline CDR1 and CDR2: DFQATT and SNEGSKA (reference sequence). The CDR3 is made up of 11 amino acids. The V gene lost 3 bases and the J gene lost 2 bases, with 4 bases spanning the gap. This chain's CDR3 is CSARRQETQYF. CDR3 DNA: TGCAGTGCTAGGAGACAAGAGACCCAGTACTTC.

CDR3 in amino acids: CSARVRLNLYEQYF. The CDR3 DNA is TGCAGTGCTAGAGTAAGGCTTAACCTCTACGAGCAGTACTTC. This chain joins TRBV20-1 and TRBJ2-7, with no clear D. The V gene's germline CDR1 is DFQATT and CDR2 SNEGSKA (reference sequence). Trimming removed 1 base from V and 3 bases from J, with 13 bases in between. The CDR3 consists of 14 residues.

The chain uses TRBV4-3 and TRBJ2-7, with D possibly being TRBD1 or TRBD2 (6 bases each). The V gene lost 7 bases and the J gene lost 3 bases, with 19 bases spanning the gap. The CDR3 runs to 15 residues. The germline V gene encodes CDR1 LGHNA and CDR2 YSLEER. Here the CDR3 DNA reads TGCGCCAGCAAGTTGAGGAGAGGGGGGAACTACGAGCAGTACTTC. Amino acid sequence: CASKLRRGGNYEQYF.

This rearrangement joins TRBV29-1 to TRBJ2-7; 7 positions agree with TRBD1. CDR1 SQVTM and CDR2 ANQGSEA come from the germline V gene. The V and J ends lost 6 bases and 2 bases, in that order; junction bases with no gene match: 4. There are 12 residues in the CDR3. The CDR3 loop reads CSVTGAPYEQYF. The DNA of the CDR3 is TGCAGCGTCACAGGGGCGCCCTACGAGCAGTACTTC.

This clonotype was counted a few times. The chain combines TRBV7-8 with TRBJ2-1, with 10 bases identical to TRBD2. After removal of 1 base from V and 2 bases from J, the junction contained 8 bases not matched to a gene. This CDR3 is 18 amino acids long. Germline assignment: CDR1 SGHVS and CDR2 FQNEAQ. The DNA of the CDR3 is TGTGCCAGCAGCTTAGTACTAGCGGGGTTAAGGACCTACAATGAGCAGTTCTTC. Translated: CASSLVLAGLRTYNEQFF.

CDR3 sequence reads: CASSPTSGVSGGANVLTF. The CDR3 DNA follows: TGTGCCAGCAGCCCCACAAGCGGGGTATCGGGTGGGGCCAACGTCCTGACTTTC. J is TRBJ2-6 and V is TRBV12-3 or TRBV12-4, with 7 bases that match TRBD2. The CDR3 length is 18 residues. Germline trimming cut 6 bases from V and 3 bases from J; bases unmatched to any gene: 14.

The chain uses TRBV25-1 and TRBJ2-2; a weak D match, TRBD2 (6 bases). V shed 1 base and J shed 1 base, with 13 bases lying between them. CDR1 is MGHDK and CDR2 is SYGVNS in the germline V gene. This CDR3 comprises 17 residues. The CDR3 spells CASSEWGGAQNTGELFF. CDR3 nucleotide sequence: TGTGCCAGCAGTGAATGGGGAGGTGCGCAGAACACCGGGGAGCTGTTTTTT.

The chain recombines TRBV7-6 with TRBJ2-2; 9 nucleotides align to TRBD1. Per germline, CDR1 SGHVS and CDR2 FNYEAQ. The J segment lost 2 bases and the V segment lost 5 bases, leaving 6 bases of the junction unmatched. The CDR3 length is 16 residues. CDR3 DNA: TGTGCCAGCAGCACCTGGACAGGGGCTAACACCGGGGAGCTGTTTTTT. Translating gives CASSTWTGANTGELFF.

CDR3 protein: CASSLSRVGWREQYF. DNA of the CDR3: TGTGCCAGCAGTTTATCCCGGGTCGGATGGAGGGAGCAGTACTTC. The chain employs TRBV27 and TRBJ2-7; a possible D gene is TRBD2 (5 bases). Trimming pared 0 bases from V and 7 bases from J, leaving 16 bases between. Germline CDR1 reads MNHEY; CDR2 reads SMNVEV (reference sequence). The CDR3 spans 15 residues.

The chain combines TRBV14 with TRBJ2-1; 11 positions agree with TRBD2. This CDR3 spans 15 amino acids. V was pared by 3 bases and J by 5 bases, with 3 bases of the junction left unmatched. Germline values: CDR1 SGHDN, CDR2 FVKESK. DNA for the CDR3: TGTGCCAGCAGCCATGGGACTAGCGGAAACAATGAGCAGTTCTTC. It encodes CASSHGTSGNNEQFF.

The J gene is TRBJ2-2, the V gene TRBV5-1; 12 bases fit TRBD1. The J segment lost 5 bases and the V segment lost 4 bases, leaving 9 bases of the junction unmatched. The germline V gene has CDR1 SGHRS and CDR2 YFSETQ. The length of the CDR3 is 17 residues. The CDR3 protein is CASSLKSGQGATGELFF. The CDR3 DNA sequence: TGCGCCAGCAGCCTCAAATCGGGACAGGGGGCAACCGGGGAGCTGTTTTTT.

The chain joins TRBV5-1 to TRBJ2-7; possibly TRBD1 or TRBD2 for D (5 bases each). Germline CDR1 and CDR2: SGHRS and YFSETQ. The V gene lost 4 bases and the J gene lost 3 bases, with 17 bases spanning the gap. This CDR3 spans 15 amino acids. CDR3 region: CASSPWDVLIYEQYF. CDR3 nucleotide sequence: TGCGCCAGCAGCCCATGGGACGTCCTGATCTACGAGCAGTACTTC.

V and J are TRBV12-3 or TRBV12-4 and TRBJ2-1, with D perhaps TRBD1 (5 bases). The CDR3 runs to 12 residues. Trimming removed 4 bases at V and 5 bases at J, with 6 bases between. The CDR3 is CASSWGHNEQFF. The CDR3 nucleotides are TGTGCCAGCAGTTGGGGCCACAATGAGCAGTTCTTC.